This TCR beta chain is drawn from a study of human T cells and chemical hapten exposure. CDR1 and CDR2 from the germline V gene are MNHEY and SVGAGI. The V gene end was trimmed by 2 bases and the J gene end by 9 bases; junction bases not matched to a gene: 8. The CDR3 has 16 amino acids. MiXCR was run by TCRdb on the RACE reads, yielding one entry per CDR3 protein. The repertoire holds some 250,000 distinct CDR3 sequences, with over 7.5% as singletons. Time point denoted: pre-sensitization, week 0. Treatment in this sample: therapeutic diphenylcyclopropenone sensitization with weekly scalp DPC. This specimen consisted of whole blood, obtained in connection with sensitization to the hapten diphenylcyclopropenone (DPC). This clonotype was obtained from a man between 18 and 29 years old with alopecia areata. Some clones in this sample may be carry-over from other donors' samples. The V gene is TRBV6-5, the J gene TRBJ1-6; 9 nucleotides match TRBD1. The CDR3 coding sequence is TGTGCCAGCAGTTACCTCCCAGGGACAGGGTCTTCACCCCTCCACTTT. This encodes CASSYLPGTGSSPLHF.